This T cell receptor (beta chain) came from a study of identical twins. Findings and limits, study-wide: The presence of invariant MAIT and iNKT cells could partly confound analyses of zero-insertion sequences. Excess sharing by twins proved weaker in beta out-of-frame sequences. Insertions ran lower in abundant cord blood beta clonotypes, though not in memory repertoires.

In TCRdb, the 5' RACE reads were re-called with MiXCR into one record per CDR3 protein. The sample has 270,000 or so distinct CDR3 sequences; approximately 8.3% are singletons. With 2 bases removed from V and 8 bases from J, the gap between germline ends came to 16 bases. The CDR3 extends over 15 amino acids. Germline CDR1 SGHTA, CDR2 FQGNSA. On this clonotype: What it recognizes is unknown.

The same data also contributed to another study, on yellow fever vaccine responses in identical twins.

Source material: CD8+ T cells sorted from blood. The rearrangement joins TRBV7-2 to TRBJ2-1; D might be TRBD2 (6 bases). The sequence was collected from a woman between 18 and 29 years old in good health. The CDR3 spells CASSLFTGGGDEQFF. CDR3 DNA: TGTGCCAGCAGCTTATTCACGGGCGGAGGGGATGAGCAGTTCTTC.